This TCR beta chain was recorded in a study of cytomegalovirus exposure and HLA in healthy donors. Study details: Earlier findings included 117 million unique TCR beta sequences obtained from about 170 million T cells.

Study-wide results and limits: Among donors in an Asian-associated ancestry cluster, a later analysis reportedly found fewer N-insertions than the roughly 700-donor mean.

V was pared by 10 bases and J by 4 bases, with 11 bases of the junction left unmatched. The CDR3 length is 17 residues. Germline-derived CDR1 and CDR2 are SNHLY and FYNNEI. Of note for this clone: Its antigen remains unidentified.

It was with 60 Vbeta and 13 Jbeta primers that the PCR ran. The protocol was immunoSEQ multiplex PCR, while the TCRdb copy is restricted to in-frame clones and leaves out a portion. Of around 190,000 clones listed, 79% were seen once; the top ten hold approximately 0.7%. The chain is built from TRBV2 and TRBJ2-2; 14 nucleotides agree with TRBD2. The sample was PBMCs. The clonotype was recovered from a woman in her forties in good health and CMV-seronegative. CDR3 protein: CAIPTSGRARGTGELFF. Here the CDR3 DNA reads TGTGCCATCCCGACTAGCGGGAGGGCTAGGGGCACCGGGGAGCTGTTTTTT.